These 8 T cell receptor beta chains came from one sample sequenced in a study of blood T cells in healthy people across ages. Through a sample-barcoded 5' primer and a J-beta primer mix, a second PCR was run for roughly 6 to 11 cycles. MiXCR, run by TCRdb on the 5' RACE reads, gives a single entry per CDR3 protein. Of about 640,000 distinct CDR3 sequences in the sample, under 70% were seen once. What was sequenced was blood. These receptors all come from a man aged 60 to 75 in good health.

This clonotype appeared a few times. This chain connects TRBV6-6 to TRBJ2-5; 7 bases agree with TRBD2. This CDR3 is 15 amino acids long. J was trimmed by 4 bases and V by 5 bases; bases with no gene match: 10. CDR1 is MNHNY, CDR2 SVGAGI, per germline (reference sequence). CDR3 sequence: CASSPPWRGSETQYF. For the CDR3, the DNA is TGTGCCAGCAGTCCCCCCTGGCGGGGGTCAGAGACCCAGTACTTC.

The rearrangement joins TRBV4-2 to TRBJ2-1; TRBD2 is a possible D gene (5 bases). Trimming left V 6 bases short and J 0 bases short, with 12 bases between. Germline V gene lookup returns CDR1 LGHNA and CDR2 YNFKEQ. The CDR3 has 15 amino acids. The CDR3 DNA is TGTGCCAGCAGATCCGGGATACTCTCCTACAATGAGCAGTTCTTC. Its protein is CASRSGILSYNEQFF.

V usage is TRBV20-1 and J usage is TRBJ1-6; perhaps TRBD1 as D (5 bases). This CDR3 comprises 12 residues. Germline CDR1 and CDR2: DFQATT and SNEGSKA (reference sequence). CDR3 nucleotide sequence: TGCAGCGGGGGACTCCCTGGGTCACCCCTCCACTTT. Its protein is CSGGLPGSPLHF.

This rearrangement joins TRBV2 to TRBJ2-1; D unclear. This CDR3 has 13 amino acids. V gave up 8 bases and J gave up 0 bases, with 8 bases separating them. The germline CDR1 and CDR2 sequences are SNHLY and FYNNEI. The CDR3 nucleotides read TGTGCCAGCCAGACCAGCTCCTACAATGAGCAGTTCTTC. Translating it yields CASQTSSYNEQFF.

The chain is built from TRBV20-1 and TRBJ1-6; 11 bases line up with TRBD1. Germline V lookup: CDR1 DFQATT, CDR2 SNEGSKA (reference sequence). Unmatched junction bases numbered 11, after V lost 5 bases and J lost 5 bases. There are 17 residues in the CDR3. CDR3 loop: CSARDRGKGTNNSPLHF. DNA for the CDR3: TGCAGTGCTCGGGACAGGGGGAAGGGGACTAATAATTCACCCCTCCACTTT.

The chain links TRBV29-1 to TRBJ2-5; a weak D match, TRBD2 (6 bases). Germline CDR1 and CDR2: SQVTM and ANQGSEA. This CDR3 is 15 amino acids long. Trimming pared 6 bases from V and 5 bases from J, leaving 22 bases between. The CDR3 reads CSVPPPGGMYETQYF. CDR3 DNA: TGCAGCGTCCCTCCCCCCGGAGGGATGTATGAGACCCAGTACTTC.

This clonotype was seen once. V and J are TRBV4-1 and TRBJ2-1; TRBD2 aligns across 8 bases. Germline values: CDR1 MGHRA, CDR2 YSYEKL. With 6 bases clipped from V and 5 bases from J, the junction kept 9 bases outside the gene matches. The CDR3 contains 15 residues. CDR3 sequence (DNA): TGCGCCAGCAGGATAACGGGGGGGCCCAACAATGAGCAGTTCTTC. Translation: CASRITGGPNNEQFF.

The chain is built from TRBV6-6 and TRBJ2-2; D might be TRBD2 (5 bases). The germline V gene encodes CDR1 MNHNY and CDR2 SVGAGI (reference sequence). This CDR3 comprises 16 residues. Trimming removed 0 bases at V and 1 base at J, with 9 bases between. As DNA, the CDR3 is TGTGCCAGCAGTTACTCGAAGGACTGGAACACCGGGGAGCTGTTTTTT. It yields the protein CASSYSKDWNTGELFF.